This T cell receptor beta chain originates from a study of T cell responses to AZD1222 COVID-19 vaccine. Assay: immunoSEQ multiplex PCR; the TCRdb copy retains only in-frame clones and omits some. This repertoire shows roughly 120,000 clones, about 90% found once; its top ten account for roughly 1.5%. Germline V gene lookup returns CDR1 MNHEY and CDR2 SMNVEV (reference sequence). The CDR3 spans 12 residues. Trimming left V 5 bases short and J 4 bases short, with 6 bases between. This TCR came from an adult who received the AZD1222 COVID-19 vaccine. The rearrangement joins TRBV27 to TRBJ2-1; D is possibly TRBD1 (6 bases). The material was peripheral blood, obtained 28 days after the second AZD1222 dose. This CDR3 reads CASSDRYNEQFF. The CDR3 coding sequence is TGTGCCAGCAGTGACAGGTACAATGAGCAGTTCTTC.